The 21 T cell receptor beta chains reported below all come from one sample, sequenced in a study of T cell clonotyping in hematopoietic cell transplantation. Time point given: recipient sample about 28 days before transplant, after cytoreduction. Only in-frame clones appear in the TCRdb table, and some are missing; sequencing was by immunoSEQ multiplex PCR. The data hold tens of thousands of clones, with more than 85% observed a single time. Sequencing was performed on peripheral blood mononuclear cells, taken before stem cell transplant. All receptors come from a middle-aged man with acute myeloid leukemia. Some clones in this sample may be carry-over from other donors' samples.

CDR3 region: CASSYLSLSVDEQFF. The CDR3 DNA sequence: TGTGCCAGCAGCTATCTATCTTTGTCTGTCGATGAGCAGTTCTTC. This chain links TRBV7-2 with TRBJ2-1; D ambiguous. CDR1 and CDR2 (germline): SGHTA, FQGNSA. The CDR3 runs to 15 residues. The germline V and J ends were trimmed by 4 bases and 8 bases, with 18 bases remaining between them.

The chain uses TRBV9 and TRBJ2-1; D may be TRBD2 (5 bases). The CDR3 length is 15 residues. Trimming shortened V by 0 bases and J by 2 bases, and 9 bases separated the two germline ends. Germline loops: CDR1 SGDLS, CDR2 YYNGEE. The CDR3 is CASSVEGSTYNEQFF. Here the CDR3 DNA reads TGTGCCAGCAGCGTAGAAGGGAGCACCTACAATGAGCAGTTCTTC.

The chain is built from TRBV7-6 and TRBJ1-5; 7 positions agree with TRBD1. The CDR3 contains 14 residues. Trimming took 6 bases from V and 5 from J; bases not matched to a gene: 7. Per germline, CDR1 SGHVS and CDR2 FNYEAQ. Here the CDR3 DNA reads TGTGCCAGCAGTTTACAGGGGCCGGATCAGCCCCAGCATTTT. It yields the protein CASSLQGPDQPQHF.

The V and J genes are TRBV18 and TRBJ2-7; 7 bases are shared with TRBD1. V lost 3 bases, J lost 6 bases, and 14 bases stayed unmatched. The CDR3 contains 16 residues. The germline gives CDR1 KGHSH, CDR2 LQKENI. The CDR3 sequence is CASSPQLTGKAAEQYF. The CDR3 DNA reads TGTGCCAGCTCACCGCAATTGACAGGGAAGGCCGCCGAGCAGTACTTC. Full variable domain (rest looked up from reference TRBV18 and TRBJ2-7): NAGVMQNPRHLVRRRGQEARLRCSPMKGHSHVYWYRQLPEEGLKFMVYLQKENIIDESGMPKERFSAEFPKEGPSILRIQQVVRGDSAAYFCASSPQLTGKAAEQYFGPGTRLTVT.

This chain joins TRBV11-2 and TRBJ2-2; possible D gene TRBD1, 6 bases. The germline V and J ends were trimmed by 2 bases and 10 bases, with 17 bases remaining between them. CDR3 length: 15 residues. The germline V gene has CDR1 SGHAT and CDR2 FQNNGV. CDR3 in DNA: TGTGCCAGCAGCTTACAAGGTTGGCGGACAGAGGAGCTGTTTTTT. Its protein is CASSLQGWRTEELFF.

This chain connects TRBV7-2 to TRBJ2-7; D remains ambiguous. The V gene lost 2 bases and the J gene lost 2 bases, with 10 bases spanning the gap. CDR3 length equals 14 residues. Germline V gene sequence: CDR1 SGHTA, CDR2 FQGNSA. Written as DNA, the CDR3 is TGTGCCAGCAGCTTACGACCATACCCCTACGAGCAGTACTTC. Protein sequence: CASSLRPYPYEQYF.

The chain combines TRBV21-1 with TRBJ2-7; TRBD1, as called in the table, went unchecked against the DNA. TRBV21-1 is recorded as a pseudogene. This CDR3 comprises 16 residues. In DNA, the CDR3 is TGTGCCATCCCGAGGGTGGTGGGTTACAGGGGATACGAGCAGTACTTC. It translates to CAIPRVVGYRGYEQYF.

The chain employs TRBV6-1 and TRBJ2-3; D not resolved. CDR3 length: 18 amino acids. Trimming shortened V by 0 bases and J by 0 bases, and 16 bases separated the two germline ends. Germline V gene sequence: CDR1 MNHNS, CDR2 SASEGT. CDR3 amino acids: CASSEALQPSGSTDTQYF. CDR3 coding DNA: TGTGCCAGCAGTGAAGCGCTTCAACCCTCGGGTAGCACAGATACGCAGTATTTT.

The chain uses TRBV4-3 and TRBJ2-3; 7 bases are shared with TRBD1. From germline, CDR1 is LGHNA and CDR2 YSLEER. The CDR3 has 14 amino acids. The V segment lost 5 bases and the J segment 2 bases; nucleotides outside the gene matches: 4. The CDR3 coding sequence is TGCGCCAGCAGCAGGGACAGCACCACAGATACGCAGTATTTT. It codes for CASSRDSTTDTQYF.

DNA of the CDR3: TGCGCCAGCAGCCAAGGAGGCCTGCGGGGGAACACTGAAGCTTTCTTT. Its translation: CASSQGGLRGNTEAFF. J is TRBJ1-1 and V is TRBV4-1; D gene ambiguous. This CDR3 contains 16 residues. The ends were cut back, 1 base at V and 1 base at J, with 13 bases in the middle. Germline CDR1 is MGHRA and CDR2 is YSYEKL.

This rearrangement joins TRBV6-5 to TRBJ1-1, with D possibly TRBD1 on 5 matching bases. Germline CDR1 and CDR2: MNHEY and SVGAGI. V shed 6 bases and J shed 3 bases, with 11 bases lying between them. CDR3 size: 13 residues. CDR3 bases: TGTGCCAGCAGGCTTACAGGTCACACTGAAGCTTTCTTT. Its protein is CASRLTGHTEAFF.

The V gene is TRBV19, the J gene TRBJ1-6; D call uncertain. This CDR3 contains 13 residues. Trimming took 7 bases from V and 7 from J, leaving 11 bases between them. The V gene's germline CDR1 is LNHDA and CDR2 SQIVND (reference sequence). In DNA, the CDR3 is TGTGCCAGTAAACCGGACCCGAATTCACCCCTCCACTTT. Protein product: CASKPDPNSPLHF.

The V gene is TRBV28, the J gene TRBJ2-7; TRBD2 aligns across 10 bases. From germline, CDR1 is MDHEN and CDR2 SYDVKM. V shed 10 bases and J 2 bases; nucleotides not matched to a gene: 8. The CDR3 has 14 residues. This chain's CDR3 is CATGGLAPTYEQYF. The CDR3, as DNA: TGTGCCACAGGGGGACTAGCGCCTACCTACGAGCAGTACTTC. Using reference TRBV28 and TRBJ2-7 for the parts outside the CDR3, the full variable domain is DVKVTQSSRYLVKRTGEKVFLECVQDMDHENMFWYRQDPGLGLRLIYFSYDVKMKEKGDIPEGYSVSREKKERFSLILESASTNQTSMYLCATGGLAPTYEQYFGPGTRLTVT.

The rearrangement joins TRBV2 to TRBJ1-1; no reliable D call. Germline loops: CDR1 SNHLY, CDR2 FYNNEI. V lost 6 bases, J lost 7 bases, and 18 bases lay in between. CDR3 size: 14 residues. The CDR3 DNA follows: TGTGCCAGCAGATCGGTCGGCCCTGCGGGTGAAGCTTTCTTT. Residues: CASRSVGPAGEAFF.

The rearrangement uses TRBV7-9 and TRBJ1-5; 7 bases match TRBD1. This CDR3 has 16 amino acids. From germline, CDR1 is SEHNR and CDR2 FQNEAQ (reference sequence). J was trimmed by 3 bases and V by 1 base; bases with no gene match: 6. As DNA, the CDR3 is TGTGCCAGCAGCTTAGGAGGGGGCACCGTCAATCAGCCCCAGCATTTT. The encoded protein is CASSLGGGTVNQPQHF.

This clone was detected only once. The CDR3 sequence is CASSLELKRGQEQFF. For the CDR3, the DNA is TGTGCCAGCAGCTTAGAGCTAAAGCGGGGCCAGGAGCAGTTCTTC. The rearrangement links TRBV7-2 to TRBJ2-1; 7 positions agree with TRBD2. Germline CDR1 and CDR2: SGHTA and FQGNSA. The V segment lost 1 base and the J segment 10 bases; nucleotides outside the gene matches: 10. This CDR3 has 15 residues.

The table lists this clone with a count of one. V is TRBV7-9 and J is TRBJ2-3; D perhaps matches TRBD1 (5 bases). Trimming left V 5 bases short and J 2 bases short, with 11 bases between. CDR3 size: 14 residues. Germline CDR1 and CDR2: SEHNR and FQNEAQ (reference sequence). CDR3 sequence: CASSTLQDTDTQYF. The CDR3 nucleotides read TGTGCCAGCAGCACACTACAGGACACAGATACGCAGTATTTT.

This clone appeared once. The chain has TRBV7-8 and TRBJ2-2; 14 bases match TRBD2. This CDR3 spans 20 amino acids. In germline, CDR1 is SGHVS, CDR2 FQNEAQ. The ends lost 4 bases at V and 4 bases at J; junction bases unmatched: 14. The CDR3 here is CASSYPGTSGRGAGTGELFF. The CDR3 DNA reads as TGTGCCAGCAGCTATCCCGGGACTAGCGGGAGAGGAGCGGGCACCGGGGAGCTGTTTTTT.

This sequence joins TRBV4-1 and TRBJ2-1, with D perhaps matching TRBD2 (5 bases). The V gene's germline CDR1 is MGHRA and CDR2 YSYEKL. CDR3 length equals 17 residues. V shed 4 bases and J shed 9 bases, with 25 bases lying between them. The CDR3 loop is CASSRGLDGPRSSEQFF. The DNA of the CDR3 is TGCGCCAGCAGCCGAGGACTGGACGGCCCTAGATCAAGTGAGCAGTTCTTC.

The J gene is TRBJ2-5, the V gene TRBV11-2; D uncertain. V gave up 5 bases and J gave up 1 base, with 11 bases separating them. The CDR3 length is 14 residues. Per the germline V gene, CDR1 is SGHAT and CDR2 is FQNNGV. The CDR3 DNA is TGTGCCAGCAGCATCGGACGGTTCCAAGAGACCCAGTACTTC. It encodes CASSIGRFQETQYF. The variable domain in full, with the rest retrieved from reference TRBV11-2 and TRBJ2-5, is EAGVAQSPRYKIIEKRQSVAFWCNPISGHATLYWYQQILGQGPKLLIQFQNNGVVDDSQLPKDRFSAERLKGVDSTLKIQPAKLEDSAVYLCASSIGRFQETQYFGPGTRLLVL.

The V gene is TRBV11-2, the J gene TRBJ2-2; unclear D gene. The CDR3 loop spans 14 amino acids. V was shortened by 3 bases and J by 4 bases, with 9 bases between the two germline ends. Germline CDR1 and CDR2: SGHAT and FQNNGV. CDR3 sequence: CASSFRTATGELFF. The CDR3 DNA follows: TGTGCCAGCAGCTTTCGAACGGCCACCGGGGAGCTGTTTTTT. The complete variable domain, with remaining parts taken from reference TRBV11-2 and TRBJ2-2, reads EAGVAQSPRYKIIEKRQSVAFWCNPISGHATLYWYQQILGQGPKLLIQFQNNGVVDDSQLPKDRFSAERLKGVDSTLKIQPAKLEDSAVYLCASSFRTATGELFFGEGSRLTVL.